This entry describes one T cell receptor (beta chain). Losses at the gene ends were 0 bases for V and 4 bases for J; bases not matched to a gene: 4. CDR1 is GTSNPN, CDR2 SVGIG, per germline (reference sequence). The CDR3 totals 15 residues. This sample was taken from a study of control samples from healthy donors and cancer patients. Measured with immunoSEQ multiplex PCR; TCRdb has only the in-frame clones, and not every one. The table has over 100,000 clones, 88% seen once. This sequence joins TRBV30 and TRBJ1-3; 9 nucleotides agree with TRBD1. The sample consisted of blood. The TCR sequence derives from a middle-aged man in good health. This chain's CDR3 is CAWSVMGTGGNTIYF. The CDR3 DNA is TGTGCCTGGAGTGTAATGGGGACAGGGGGAAACACCATATATTTT.